One T cell receptor beta chain is described in this entry. The sample is drawn from a study of control samples from healthy donors and cancer patients. The data were produced by immunoSEQ multiplex PCR, yet TCRdb's version contains in-frame clones alone and is incomplete. Of 70,000 to 75,000 clones in the sample, approximately 89% are singletons; the top ten hold around a fifth. Trimming at V came to 1 base and at J to 2 bases, leaving 5 bases not matched to a gene. CDR3 length: 16 residues. The germline gives CDR1 PRHDT, CDR2 FYEKMQ (reference sequence). The sequencing input was PBMCs. The chain is built from TRBV13 and TRBJ2-1; 7 bases match TRBD2. This TCR was recovered from a man in his sixties with lung cancer. The CDR3 reads CASSLDDGGTYNEQFF. Written as DNA, the CDR3 is TGTGCCAGCAGCTTAGACGACGGGGGGACCTACAATGAGCAGTTCTTC.